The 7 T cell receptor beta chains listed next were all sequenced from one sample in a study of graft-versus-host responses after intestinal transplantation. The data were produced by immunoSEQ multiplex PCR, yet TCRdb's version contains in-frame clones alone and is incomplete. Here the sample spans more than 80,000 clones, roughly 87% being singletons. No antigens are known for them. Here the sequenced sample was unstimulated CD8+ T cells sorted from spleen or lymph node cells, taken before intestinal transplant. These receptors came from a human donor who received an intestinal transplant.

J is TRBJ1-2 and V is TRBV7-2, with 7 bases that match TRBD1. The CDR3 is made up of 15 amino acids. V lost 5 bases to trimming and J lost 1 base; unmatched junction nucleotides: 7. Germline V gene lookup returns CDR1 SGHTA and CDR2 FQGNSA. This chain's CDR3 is CASSHGQAHNYGYTF. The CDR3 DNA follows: TGTGCCAGCAGCCACGGACAGGCACATAACTATGGCTACACCTTC.

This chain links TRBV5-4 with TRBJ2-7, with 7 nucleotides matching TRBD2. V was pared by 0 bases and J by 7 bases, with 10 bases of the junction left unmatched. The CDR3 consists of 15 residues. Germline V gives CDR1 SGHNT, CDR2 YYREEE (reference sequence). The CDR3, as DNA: TGTGCCAGCAGCTTGGCTCGGGACTATCCGGATGAGCAGTACTTC. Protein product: CASSLARDYPDEQYF.

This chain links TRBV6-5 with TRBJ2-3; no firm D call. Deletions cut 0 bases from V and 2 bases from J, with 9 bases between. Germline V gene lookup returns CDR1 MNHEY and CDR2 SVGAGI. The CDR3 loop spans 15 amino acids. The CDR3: CASSYSLQFTDTQYF. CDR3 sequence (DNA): TGTGCCAGCAGTTACTCGCTACAGTTCACAGATACGCAGTATTTT.

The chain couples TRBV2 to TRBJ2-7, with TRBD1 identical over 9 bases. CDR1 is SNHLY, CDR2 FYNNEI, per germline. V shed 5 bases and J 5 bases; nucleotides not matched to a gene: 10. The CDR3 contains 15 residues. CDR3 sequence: CASSISGTGSNEQYF. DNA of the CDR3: TGTGCCAGCAGTATCTCCGGGACAGGGAGCAACGAGCAGTACTTC.

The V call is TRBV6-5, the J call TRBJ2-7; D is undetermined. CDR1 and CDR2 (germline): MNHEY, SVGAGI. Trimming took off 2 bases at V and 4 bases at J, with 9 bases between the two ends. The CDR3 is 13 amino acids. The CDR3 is CASSYGVTYEQYF. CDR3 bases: TGTGCCAGCAGTTACGGGGTTACTTACGAGCAGTACTTC.

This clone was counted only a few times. As DNA, the CDR3 is TGTGCCAGCAGTGGGACTAGCGGGGGGGCGATGTACGAGCAGTACTTC. Translating it yields CASSGTSGGAMYEQYF. This chain uses TRBV2 with TRBJ2-7, with 15 bases matching TRBD2. The CDR3 consists of 16 residues. Unmatched junction bases numbered 5, after V lost 4 bases and J lost 4 bases. The V gene's germline CDR1 is SNHLY and CDR2 FYNNEI.

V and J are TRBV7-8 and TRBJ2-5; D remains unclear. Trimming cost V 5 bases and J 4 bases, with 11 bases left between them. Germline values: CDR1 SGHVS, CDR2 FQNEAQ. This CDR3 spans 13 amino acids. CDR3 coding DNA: TGTGCCAGCAGCCTAATATTAGGAGAGACCCAGTACTTC. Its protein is CASSLILGETQYF.